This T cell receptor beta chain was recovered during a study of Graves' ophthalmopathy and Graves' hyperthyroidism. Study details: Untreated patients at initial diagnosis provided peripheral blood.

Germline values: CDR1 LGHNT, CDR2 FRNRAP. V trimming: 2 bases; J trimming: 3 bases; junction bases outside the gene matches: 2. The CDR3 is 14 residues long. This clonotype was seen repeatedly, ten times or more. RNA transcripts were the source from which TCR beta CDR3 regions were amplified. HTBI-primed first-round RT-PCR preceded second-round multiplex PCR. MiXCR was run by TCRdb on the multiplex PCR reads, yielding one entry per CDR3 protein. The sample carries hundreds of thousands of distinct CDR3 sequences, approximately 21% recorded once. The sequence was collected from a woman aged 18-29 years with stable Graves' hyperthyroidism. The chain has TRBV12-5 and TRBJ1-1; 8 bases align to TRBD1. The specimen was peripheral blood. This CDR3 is CASGLPGGYTEAFF. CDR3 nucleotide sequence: TGTGCTAGTGGTTTGCCAGGGGGCTACACTGAAGCTTTCTTT. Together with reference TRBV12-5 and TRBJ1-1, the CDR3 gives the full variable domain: DARVTQTPRHKVTEMGQEVTMRCQPILGHNTVFWYRQTMMQGLELLAYFRNRAPLDDSGMPKDRFSAEMPDATLATLKIQPSEPRDSAVYFCASGLPGGYTEAFFGQGTRLTVV.